The clone carrying this TCR beta chain was counted a few times. This CDR3 contains 11 residues. The germline V gene encodes CDR1 SNHLY and CDR2 FYNNEI. Trimming shortened V by 8 bases and J by 10 bases, and 11 bases separated the two germline ends. This specimen belongs to a study of technical replicates of blood from a handful of donors. Here immunoSEQ multiplex PCR was the method, and the copy in TCRdb shows in-frame clones only, minus some. The sample has roughly 64,000 clones, 70% to 90% seen once. The chain recombines TRBV2 with TRBJ2-2; D ambiguous. The sequence was obtained from a human donor in good health. Some clones in this sample may be carry-over from other donors' samples. Sequenced input: PBMCs. CDR3 coding DNA: TGTGCCAGCCAGAACGTGAAGGAGCTGTTTTTT. Its translation: CASQNVKELFF.